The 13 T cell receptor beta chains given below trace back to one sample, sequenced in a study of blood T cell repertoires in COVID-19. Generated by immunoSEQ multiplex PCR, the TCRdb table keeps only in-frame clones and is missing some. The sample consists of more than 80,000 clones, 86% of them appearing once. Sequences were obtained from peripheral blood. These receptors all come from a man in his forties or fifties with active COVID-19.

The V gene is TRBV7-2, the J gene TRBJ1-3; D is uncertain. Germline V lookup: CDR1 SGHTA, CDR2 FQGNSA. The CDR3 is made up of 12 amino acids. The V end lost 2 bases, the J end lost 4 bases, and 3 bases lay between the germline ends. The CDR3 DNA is TGTGCCAGCAGCTTACAGGGAAACACCATATATTTT. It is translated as CASSLQGNTIYF.

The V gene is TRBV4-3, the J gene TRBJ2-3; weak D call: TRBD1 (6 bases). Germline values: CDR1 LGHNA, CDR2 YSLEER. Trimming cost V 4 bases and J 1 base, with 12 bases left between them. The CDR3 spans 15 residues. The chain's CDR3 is CASSPQGWGTDTQYF. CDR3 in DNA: TGCGCCAGCAGCCCCCAGGGGTGGGGCACAGATACGCAGTATTTT.

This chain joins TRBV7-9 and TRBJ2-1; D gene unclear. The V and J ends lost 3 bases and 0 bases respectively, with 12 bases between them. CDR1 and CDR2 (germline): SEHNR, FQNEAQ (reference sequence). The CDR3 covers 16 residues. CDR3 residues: CASSFRSILSYNEQFF. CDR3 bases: TGTGCCAGCAGCTTTCGGTCGATTCTCTCCTACAATGAGCAGTTCTTC.

The CDR3 sequence: CASGLVKSGLSTDTQYF. CDR3 DNA: TGTGCTAGTGGTTTGGTAAAGAGCGGACTTAGCACAGATACGCAGTATTTT. This rearrangement joins TRBV12-5 to TRBJ2-3; D perhaps matches TRBD2 (5 bases). Germline loops: CDR1 LGHNT, CDR2 FRNRAP. V was pared by 0 bases and J by 0 bases, with 13 bases between. The CDR3 sequence is 17 residues long. Supplemented by reference TRBV12-5 and TRBJ2-3, the full variable domain reads DARVTQTPRHKVTEMGQEVTMRCQPILGHNTVFWYRQTMMQGLELLAYFRNRAPLDDSGMPKDRFSAEMPDATLATLKIQPSEPRDSAVYFCASGLVKSGLSTDTQYFGPGTRLTVL.

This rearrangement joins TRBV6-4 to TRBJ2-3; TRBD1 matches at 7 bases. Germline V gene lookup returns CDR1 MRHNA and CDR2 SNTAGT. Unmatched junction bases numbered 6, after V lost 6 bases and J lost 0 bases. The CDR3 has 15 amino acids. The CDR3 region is CASRKGAQSTDTQYF. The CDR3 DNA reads TGTGCCAGCAGGAAGGGGGCTCAAAGCACAGATACGCAGTATTTT.

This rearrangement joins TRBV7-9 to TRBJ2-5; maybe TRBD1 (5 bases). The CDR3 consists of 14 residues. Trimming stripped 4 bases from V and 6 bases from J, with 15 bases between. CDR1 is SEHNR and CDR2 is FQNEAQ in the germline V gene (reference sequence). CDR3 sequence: CASSSVSGYQTQYF. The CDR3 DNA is TGTGCCAGCAGCTCAGTTTCAGGGTATCAGACCCAGTACTTC.

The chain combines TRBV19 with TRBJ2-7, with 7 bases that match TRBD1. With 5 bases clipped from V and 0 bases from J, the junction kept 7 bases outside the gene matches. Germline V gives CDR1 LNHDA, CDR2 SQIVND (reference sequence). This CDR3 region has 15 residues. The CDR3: CASSSKTGSSYEQYF. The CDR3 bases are TGTGCCAGTAGTTCGAAGACAGGGAGCTCCTACGAGCAGTACTTC.

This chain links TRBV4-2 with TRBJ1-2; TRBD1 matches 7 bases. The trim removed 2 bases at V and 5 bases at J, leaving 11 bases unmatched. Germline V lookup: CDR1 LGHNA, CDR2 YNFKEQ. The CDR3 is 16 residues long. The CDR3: CASSQIPGQQIYGYTF. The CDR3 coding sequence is TGTGCCAGCAGCCAAATCCCGGGACAGCAGATTTATGGCTACACCTTC.

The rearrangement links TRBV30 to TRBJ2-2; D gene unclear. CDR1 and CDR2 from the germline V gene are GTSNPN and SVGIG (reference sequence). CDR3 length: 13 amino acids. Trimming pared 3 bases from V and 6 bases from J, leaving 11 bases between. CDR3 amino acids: CAWSAQYAGELFF. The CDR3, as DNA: TGTGCCTGGAGCGCCCAGTATGCCGGGGAGCTGTTTTTT. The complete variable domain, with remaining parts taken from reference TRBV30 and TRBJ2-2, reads SQTIHQWPATLVQPVGSPLSLECTVEGTSNPNLYWYRQAAGRGLQLLFYSVGIGQISSEVPQNLSASRPQDRQFILSSKKLLLSDSGFYLCAWSAQYAGELFFGEGSRLTVL.

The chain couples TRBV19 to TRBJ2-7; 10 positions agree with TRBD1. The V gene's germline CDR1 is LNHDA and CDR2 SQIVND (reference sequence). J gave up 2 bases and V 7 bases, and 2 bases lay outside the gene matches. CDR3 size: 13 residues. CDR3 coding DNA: TGTGCCAGTAAAGGGACAGGGGCCTACGAGCAGTACTTC. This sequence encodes CASKGTGAYEQYF.

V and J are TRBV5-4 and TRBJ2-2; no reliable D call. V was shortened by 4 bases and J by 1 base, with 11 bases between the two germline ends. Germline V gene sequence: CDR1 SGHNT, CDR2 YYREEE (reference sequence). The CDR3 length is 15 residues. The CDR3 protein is CASSPPHGNTGELFF. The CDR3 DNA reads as TGTGCCAGCAGCCCCCCCCACGGGAACACCGGGGAGCTGTTTTTT. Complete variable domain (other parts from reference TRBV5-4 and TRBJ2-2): ETGVTQSPTHLIKTRGQQVTLRCSSQSGHNTVSWYQQALGQGPQFIFQYYREEENGRGNFPPRFSGLQFPNYSSELNVNALELDDSALYLCASSPPHGNTGELFFGEGSRLTVL.

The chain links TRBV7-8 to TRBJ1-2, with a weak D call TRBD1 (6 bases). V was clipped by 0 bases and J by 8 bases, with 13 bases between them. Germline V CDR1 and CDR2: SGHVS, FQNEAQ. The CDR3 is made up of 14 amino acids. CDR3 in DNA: TGTGCCAGCAGCTTAGCGGGTCGGCAGGGGGGCTACACCTTC. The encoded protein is CASSLAGRQGGYTF.

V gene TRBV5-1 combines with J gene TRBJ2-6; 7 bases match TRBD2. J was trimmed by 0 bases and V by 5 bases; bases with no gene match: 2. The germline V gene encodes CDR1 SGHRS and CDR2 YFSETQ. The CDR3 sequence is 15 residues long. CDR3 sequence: CASSPGGSGANVLTF. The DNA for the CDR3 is TGCGCCAGCAGTCCGGGGGGCTCTGGGGCCAACGTCCTGACTTTC.